These 27 T cell receptor beta chains were sequenced from one sample in a study of cytomegalovirus exposure and HLA in healthy donors. The PCR ran on 60 Vbeta and 13 Jbeta primers. This table comes from immunoSEQ multiplex PCR, and its TCRdb copy is limited to in-frame clones, with some not included. The table for this sample gives about 92,000 clones. The source material was PBMCs. Source of these receptors: a man aged 45-60 years in good health and CMV-seropositive.

The rearrangement uses TRBV6-1 and TRBJ1-2, with 9 positions matching TRBD1. The CDR3 runs to 15 residues. The V and J ends lost 2 bases and 2 bases, in that order; junction bases with no gene match: 3. CDR1 MNHNS and CDR2 SASEGT come from the germline V gene. CDR3 in amino acids: CASSERTGANYGYTF. CDR3 DNA: TGTGCCAGCAGTGAACGGACAGGGGCCAACTATGGCTACACCTTC.

The chain couples TRBV30 to TRBJ2-7, with D possibly matching TRBD2 (6 bases). CDR3 length: 13 residues. Trimming cost V 3 bases and J 6 bases, with 15 bases left between them. The germline V gene encodes CDR1 GTSNPN and CDR2 SVGIG (reference sequence). CDR3 region: CAWSPVMRGEQYF. The CDR3 DNA follows: TGTGCCTGGAGCCCCGTGATGCGGGGCGAGCAGTACTTC.

The chain combines TRBV11-2 with TRBJ1-2; the D is unclear. Trimming removed 3 bases at V and 7 bases at J, with 12 bases between. Looked up from germline, CDR1 is SGHAT and CDR2 is FQNNGV. This CDR3 has 13 residues. The CDR3 region is CASSFRIVGGYTF. CDR3 in DNA: TGTGCCAGCAGCTTCCGTATAGTCGGTGGCTACACCTTC.

The chain carries TRBV14 and TRBJ1-3; D is unresolved. Germline V CDR1 and CDR2: SGHDN, FVKESK. The CDR3 is 15 residues long. V lost 0 bases, J lost 0 bases, and 6 bases lay in between. Here the CDR3 DNA reads TGTGCCAGCAGCCAAGACAGGAACTCTGGAAACACCATATATTTT. Translation: CASSQDRNSGNTIYF. The full variable domain, in which reference TRBV14 and TRBJ1-3 provide the parts outside the CDR3, is EAGVTQFPSHSVIEKGQTVTLRCDPISGHDNLYWYRRVMGKEIKFLLHFVKESKQDESGMPNNRFLAERTGGTYSTLKVQPAELEDSGVYFCASSQDRNSGNTIYFGEGSWLTVV.

The V call is TRBV5-6, the J call TRBJ1-2; perhaps TRBD1 as D (6 bases). Germline lookup yields CDR1 SGHDT and CDR2 YYEEEE. Trimming removed 4 bases from V and 2 bases from J, with 9 bases in between. The CDR3 runs 13 residues. The chain's CDR3 is CASSQGTNYGYTF. The CDR3, as DNA: TGTGCCAGCAGCCAGGGGACGAACTATGGCTACACCTTC.

This CDR3 is CASSLSTSGRVGLFF. CDR3 DNA sequence: TGTGCCAGCAGCTTATCCACTAGCGGGAGGGTGGGGCTGTTTTTT. The chain uses TRBV7-2 and TRBJ2-2; 13 bases align to TRBD2. The germline V gene has CDR1 SGHTA and CDR2 FQGNSA. V shed 2 bases, J shed 13 bases, and the junction held 7 bases outside the gene matches. The CDR3 extends over 15 amino acids.

This sequence joins TRBV20-1 and TRBJ1-1; D gene ambiguous. This CDR3 has 11 amino acids. V lost 5 bases and J 5 bases, leaving 9 bases between the germline ends. The germline gives CDR1 DFQATT, CDR2 SNEGSKA (reference sequence). The CDR3 reads CSAWAETEAFF. CDR3 in DNA: TGCAGTGCTTGGGCAGAGACTGAAGCTTTCTTT.

As regards this clone: At one end, the junction sequence differs from germline, possibly due to a read error. The chain links TRBV7-7 to TRBJ2-3; 9 bases are a match to TRBD1. The germline V gene encodes CDR1 SSHAT and CDR2 FNYEAQ (reference sequence). The CDR3 covers 17 residues. The CDR3 region has the DNA TGTGCTAGCAGCTTAGGAGCTCCCGGGACAGGGACAGATACGCAGTATTTT. Amino acid sequence: CASSLGAPGTGTDTQYF.

The chain uses TRBV5-6 and TRBJ2-6; unclear D gene. Germline CDR1 reads SGHDT; CDR2 reads YYEEEE. Trimming took off 2 bases at V and 4 bases at J, with 16 bases between the two ends. There are 17 residues in the CDR3. The CDR3 DNA reads TGTGCCAGCAGCTTATATCTTTTGCGTTTGGGGGCCAACGTCCTGACTTTC. Translated: CASSLYLLRLGANVLTF.

The chain is built from TRBV27 and TRBJ2-7; 16 bases are a match to TRBD2. This CDR3 spans 16 amino acids. Germline V lookup: CDR1 MNHEY, CDR2 SMNVEV (reference sequence). V was clipped by 10 bases and J by 4 bases; unmatched bases: 10. CDR3 DNA sequence: TGTGCCACCTCCGGGACTAGCGGGAGGGCGATGTACGAGCAGTACTTC. Its protein is CATSGTSGRAMYEQYF.

The V call is TRBV4-1, the J call TRBJ1-4, with 10 bases matching TRBD1. Germline V gene lookup returns CDR1 MGHRA and CDR2 YSYEKL. V lost 0 bases, J lost 0 bases, and 7 bases stayed unmatched. This CDR3 is built from 19 residues. The CDR3 here is CASSQDRGQGPATNEKLFF. The CDR3, as DNA: TGCGCCAGCAGCCAAGATCGGGGACAGGGGCCCGCAACTAATGAAAAACTGTTTTTT.

The CDR3 loop is CASSPLQGYTEAFF. For the CDR3, the DNA is TGTGCCAGCAGCCCCCTCCAGGGGTACACTGAAGCTTTCTTT. The V and J genes are TRBV4-2 and TRBJ1-1, with D perhaps matching TRBD1 (6 bases). V was shortened by 4 bases and J by 3 bases, with 12 bases between the two germline ends. CDR1 is LGHNA, CDR2 YNFKEQ, per germline. The CDR3 loop spans 14 amino acids.

The V call is TRBV28, the J call TRBJ2-7, with D perhaps matching TRBD2 (7 bases). V shed 7 bases and J shed 0 bases, with 13 bases lying between them. The CDR3 is 14 amino acids. Germline V gene lookup returns CDR1 MDHEN and CDR2 SYDVKM. The CDR3 is CASIEGGGSYEQYV. CDR3 bases: TGTGCCAGCATAGAAGGGGGGGGCTCCTACGAGCAGTACGTC.

The chain recombines TRBV5-1 with TRBJ1-4; D possibly corresponds to TRBD1 (5 bases). Trimming shortened V by 4 bases and J by 8 bases, and 27 bases separated the two germline ends. Germline V gene sequence: CDR1 SGHRS, CDR2 YFSETQ. The CDR3 consists of 18 residues. For the CDR3, the DNA is TGCGCCAGCAGCCGACAGCCCCAAGGAGGGTCGGTTAAGGAAAAACTGTTTTTT. This sequence encodes CASSRQPQGGSVKEKLFF.

The rearrangement links TRBV7-9 to TRBJ2-5; 7 bases are shared with TRBD1. Per the germline V gene, CDR1 is SEHNR and CDR2 is FQNEAQ (reference sequence). The CDR3 consists of 15 residues. The ends lost 5 bases at V and 0 bases at J; junction bases unmatched: 6. The CDR3 DNA reads as TGTGCCAGCAGCCTGACAGGGTTGGACCAAGAGACCCAGTACTTC. Translated: CASSLTGLDQETQYF.

The V and J genes are TRBV7-2 and TRBJ2-2; D not resolved. Germline V lookup: CDR1 SGHTA, CDR2 FQGNSA. This CDR3 spans 13 amino acids. Trimming pared 5 bases from V and 5 bases from J, leaving 9 bases between. The CDR3, as DNA: TGTGCCAGCAGCCAAGACTGGACCGGGGAGCTGTTTTTT. As protein: CASSQDWTGELFF. The full variable domain, in which reference TRBV7-2 and TRBJ2-2 provide the parts outside the CDR3, is GAGVSQSPSNKVTEKGKDVELRCDPISGHTALYWYRQSLGQGLEFLIYFQGNSAPDKSGLPSDRFSAERTGGSVSTLTIQRTQQEDSAVYLCASSQDWTGELFFGEGSRLTVL.

The J gene is TRBJ2-7, the V gene TRBV27; 14 bases line up with TRBD2. The CDR3 runs to 14 residues. Per germline, CDR1 MNHEY and CDR2 SMNVEV (reference sequence). V gave up 5 bases and J gave up 4 bases; unmatched junction bases: 1. The CDR3 sequence: CASSRLAGGYEQYF. The DNA for the CDR3 is TGTGCCAGCAGTAGACTAGCGGGGGGGTACGAGCAGTACTTC.

J is TRBJ2-7 and V is TRBV28; TRBD1 might be the D (6 bases). CDR3 size: 12 residues. Germline V CDR1 and CDR2: MDHEN, SYDVKM. Trimming shortened V by 10 bases and J by 3 bases, and 13 bases separated the two germline ends. CDR3 sequence reads: CATTGNVYEQYF. DNA of the CDR3: TGTGCCACCACAGGGAATGTCTACGAGCAGTACTTC.

This chain uses TRBV19 with TRBJ1-1, with TRBD1 identical over 9 bases. V lost 5 bases, J lost 5 bases, and 18 bases stayed unmatched. Germline assignment: CDR1 LNHDA and CDR2 SQIVND (reference sequence). The CDR3 is 18 residues long. The CDR3 DNA reads TGTGCCAGTAGTCCAGGACCGGGACAGGGCCCCACAGGGACTGAAGCTTTCTTT. This encodes CASSPGPGQGPTGTEAFF.

The chain has TRBV15 and TRBJ1-4; 8 positions agree with TRBD1. Per the germline V gene, CDR1 is LNHNV and CDR2 is YYDKDF (reference sequence). The CDR3 covers 13 residues. Unmatched junction bases numbered 5, after V lost 0 bases and J lost 14 bases. This CDR3 reads CATSRDRGRFLFF. The DNA of the CDR3 is TGTGCCACCAGCAGAGACAGGGGGCGCTTCCTGTTTTTT.

This rearrangement joins TRBV2 to TRBJ1-5; D ambiguous. V was clipped by 4 bases and J by 5 bases, with 9 bases between them. Germline V gene lookup returns CDR1 SNHLY and CDR2 FYNNEI. The CDR3 extends over 13 amino acids. The CDR3: CASSVSFDQPQHF. For the CDR3, the DNA is TGTGCCAGCAGTGTGAGTTTTGATCAGCCCCAGCATTTT.

J is TRBJ1-2 and V is TRBV13, with D perhaps matching TRBD1 (5 bases). The V and J ends lost 5 bases and 4 bases respectively, with 20 bases between them. Germline V gene sequence: CDR1 PRHDT, CDR2 FYEKMQ (reference sequence). The CDR3 contains 16 residues. CDR3 residues: CASSPHRMPIGYGYTF. The CDR3 nucleotides read TGTGCCAGCAGCCCCCACAGGATGCCGATTGGCTATGGCTACACCTTC.

This rearrangement joins TRBV6-5 to TRBJ2-1; no definite D call. This CDR3 is built from 14 residues. Looked up from germline, CDR1 is MNHEY and CDR2 is SVGAGI. The germline V and J ends were trimmed by 4 bases and 0 bases, with 7 bases remaining between them. CDR3 protein: CASSSGSSYNEQFF. DNA of the CDR3: TGTGCCAGCAGTTCCGGTAGCTCCTACAATGAGCAGTTCTTC.

The genes are TRBV6-1 and TRBJ1-3; D uncertain. V was shortened by 1 base and J by 12 bases, with 13 bases between the two germline ends. Germline values: CDR1 MNHNS, CDR2 SASEGT. The CDR3 spans 13 residues. The CDR3 here is CASSEVASYGIYF. In DNA, the CDR3 is TGTGCCAGCAGTGAAGTAGCCAGCTATGGCATATATTTT.

The genes are TRBV30 and TRBJ1-5, with TRBD1 as a possible D gene (6 bases). V gave up 1 base and J gave up 3 bases, with 19 bases separating them. The CDR3 has 17 residues. Germline V lookup: CDR1 GTSNPN, CDR2 SVGIG (reference sequence). CDR3 sequence reads: CAWSGSQGIIDNQPQHF. DNA for the CDR3: TGTGCCTGGAGTGGGTCACAGGGTATTATCGACAATCAGCCCCAGCATTTT.

Note on this clone: At one of its ends the junction is not consistent with the germline gene, which may arise from a read error. CDR3 residues: CASSLSLGAGNTIYF. The CDR3 DNA sequence: TGTGCCAGCAGTTTATCTTTGGGGGCTGGGAACACCATATATTTT. The chain has TRBV27 and TRBJ1-3; D perhaps matches TRBD1 (6 bases). This CDR3 comprises 15 residues. Germline V CDR1 and CDR2: MNHEY, SMNVEV (reference sequence).

The chain employs TRBV28 and TRBJ2-5; D is undetermined. Germline V gene lookup returns CDR1 MDHEN and CDR2 SYDVKM. Between the trimmed V and J ends, which lost 7 bases and 4 bases, there was a span of 16 bases. The CDR3 runs to 14 residues. The CDR3 nucleotides read TGTGCCAGCACCCCCAGGCGCGCGACAGAGACCCAGTACTTC. Its protein product is CASTPRRATETQYF.